This entry lists 10 T cell receptor beta chains sequenced from one sample in a study of T cells in Graves' hyperthyroidism and ophthalmopathy. Authors of the study amplified TCR beta CDR3 regions from RNA transcripts. HTBI primers were used for first-round RT-PCR of the TCR CDR3. TCRdb reprocessed the multiplex PCR reads via MiXCR and lists one record per CDR3 protein. Among approximately 510,000 distinct CDR3 sequences, 46% were seen once, and the ten largest hold about two fifths. The sample was peripheral blood or thyroid tissue (not recorded which). These receptors were collected from an adult woman with Graves' disease, either hyperthyroidism or ophthalmopathy (not recorded which).

In nucleotides, the CDR3 is TGCAGCGTTGAAGTCGCCGTGACGGGATTAGAGACCCAGTACTTC. It is translated as CSVEVAVTGLETQYF. The rearrangement joins TRBV29-1 to TRBJ2-5; D possibly corresponds to TRBD2 (5 bases). From germline, CDR1 is SQVTM and CDR2 ANQGSEA. V dropped 1 base and J dropped 4 bases, with 16 bases sitting between them. This CDR3 is built from 15 residues.

The CDR3 here is CASSPTWVETQYF. The CDR3 region has the DNA TGTGCCAGCAGTCCAACCTGGGTCGAGACCCAGTACTTC. The rearrangement joins TRBV6-2 or TRBV6-3 to TRBJ2-5, with D unresolved. In germline, CDR1 is MNHEY, CDR2 SVGEGT. This CDR3 has 13 amino acids. Trimming removed 5 bases at V and 5 bases at J, with 12 bases between.

This clonotype appeared a few times. The chain has TRBV7-9 and TRBJ2-2; 7 positions agree with TRBD1. CDR3 length: 16 residues. Per the germline V gene, CDR1 is SEHNR and CDR2 is FQNEAQ (reference sequence). V gave up 6 bases and J gave up 0 bases; unmatched junction bases: 7. The CDR3 nucleotides read TGTGCCAGCAGGAAGGGACAGATAGCGAACACCGGGGAGCTGTTTTTT. Translated: CASRKGQIANTGELFF.

The table lists this clonotype with many counts. The chain joins TRBV29-1 to TRBJ2-5; D possibly corresponds to TRBD2 (6 bases). Germline V gives CDR1 SQVTM, CDR2 ANQGSEA. V was cut by 6 bases and J by 5 bases, with 13 bases left in between. This CDR3 has 12 residues. The CDR3 coding sequence is TGCAGCGTAGGCGGGGCTTGGGAGACCCAGTACTTC. Translating it yields CSVGGAWETQYF.

This clonotype occurred a few times. This chain links TRBV11-2 with TRBJ1-2; TRBD1 matches at 8 bases. This CDR3 region has 12 residues. V dropped 8 bases and J dropped 5; count of bases not matched to a gene: 4. Germline CDR1 reads SGHAT; CDR2 reads FQNNGV. The CDR3 is CASQGQDYGYTF. The CDR3 coding sequence is TGTGCCAGCCAGGGACAGGATTATGGCTACACCTTC.

CDR3 sequence: CASSREDSLGGRSNYGYTF. The CDR3 DNA reads as TGTGCCAGCAGCCGGGAAGACAGCTTAGGAGGCAGGAGTAACTATGGCTACACCTTC. This sequence joins TRBV11-2 and TRBJ1-2, with D possibly matching TRBD1 (5 bases). With 5 bases removed from V and 1 base from J, the gap between germline ends came to 26 bases. Germline V lookup: CDR1 SGHAT, CDR2 FQNNGV. This CDR3 is built from 19 residues.

The chain is built from TRBV30 and TRBJ2-7, with TRBD1 matching 7 bases. Looked up from germline, CDR1 is GTSNPN and CDR2 is SVGIG (reference sequence). This CDR3 has 13 amino acids. V trimming: 4 bases; J trimming: 0 bases; junction bases outside the gene matches: 3. The CDR3 nucleotides read TGTGCCTGGAAAAGGACAGGCTCCTACGAGCAGTACTTC. As protein: CAWKRTGSYEQYF.

The chain employs TRBV7-8 and TRBJ2-7; D unresolved. Germline-derived CDR1 and CDR2 are SGHVS and FQNEAQ. The V end was cut by 5 bases, the J end by 3 bases, with 11 bases between. This CDR3 contains 13 residues. The CDR3 nucleotides read TGTGCCAGCAGCCCGGACCCCCTCTACGAGCAGTACTTC. It encodes CASSPDPLYEQYF.

The chain uses TRBV12-3 or TRBV12-4 and TRBJ1-2; 8 bases align to TRBD1. V dropped 5 bases and J dropped 5; count of bases not matched to a gene: 10. The CDR3 sequence is 15 residues long. The CDR3 region has the DNA TGTGCCAGCAGTCTTTCCGGGACAGGAGTTTATGGCTACACCTTC. Its translation: CASSLSGTGVYGYTF.

Ten or more counts support this clonotype. The rearrangement joins TRBV12-3 or TRBV12-4 to TRBJ1-1; 11 bases line up with TRBD1. The CDR3 covers 14 residues. The V gene end was trimmed by 7 bases and the J gene end by 7 bases; junction bases not matched to a gene: 8. The CDR3 nucleotides are TGTGCCAGCACCATGGACAGGGGGCAGGGTGAAGCTTTCTTT. It translates to CASTMDRGQGEAFF.